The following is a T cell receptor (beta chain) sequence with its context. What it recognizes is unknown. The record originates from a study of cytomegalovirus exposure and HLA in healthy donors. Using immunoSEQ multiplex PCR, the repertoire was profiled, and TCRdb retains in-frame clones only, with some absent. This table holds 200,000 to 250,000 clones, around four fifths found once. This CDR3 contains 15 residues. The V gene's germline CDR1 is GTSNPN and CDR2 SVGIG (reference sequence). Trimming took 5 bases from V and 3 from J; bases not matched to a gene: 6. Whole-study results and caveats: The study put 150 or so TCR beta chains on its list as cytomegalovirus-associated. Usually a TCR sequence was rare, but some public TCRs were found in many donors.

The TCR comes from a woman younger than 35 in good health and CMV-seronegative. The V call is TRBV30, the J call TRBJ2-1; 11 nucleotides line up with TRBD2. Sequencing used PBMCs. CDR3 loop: CAWSTGLAGYNEQFF. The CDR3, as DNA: TGTGCCTGGTCGACTGGACTAGCGGGCTACAATGAGCAGTTCTTC.